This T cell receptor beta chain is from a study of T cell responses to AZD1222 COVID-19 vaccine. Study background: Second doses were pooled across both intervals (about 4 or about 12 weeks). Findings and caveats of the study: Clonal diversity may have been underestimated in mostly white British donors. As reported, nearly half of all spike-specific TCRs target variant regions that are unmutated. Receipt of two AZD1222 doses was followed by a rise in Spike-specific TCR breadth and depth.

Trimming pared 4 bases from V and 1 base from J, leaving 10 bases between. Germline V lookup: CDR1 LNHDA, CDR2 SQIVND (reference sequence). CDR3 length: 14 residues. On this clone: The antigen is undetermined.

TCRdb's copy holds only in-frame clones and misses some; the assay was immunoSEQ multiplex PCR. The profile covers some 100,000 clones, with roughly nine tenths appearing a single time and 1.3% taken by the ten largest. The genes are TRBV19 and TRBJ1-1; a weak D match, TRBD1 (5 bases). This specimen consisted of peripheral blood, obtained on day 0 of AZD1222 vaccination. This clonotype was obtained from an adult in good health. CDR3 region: CASSTGRANTEAFF. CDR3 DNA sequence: TGTGCCAGTAGTACGGGACGGGCGAACACTGAAGCTTTCTTT.